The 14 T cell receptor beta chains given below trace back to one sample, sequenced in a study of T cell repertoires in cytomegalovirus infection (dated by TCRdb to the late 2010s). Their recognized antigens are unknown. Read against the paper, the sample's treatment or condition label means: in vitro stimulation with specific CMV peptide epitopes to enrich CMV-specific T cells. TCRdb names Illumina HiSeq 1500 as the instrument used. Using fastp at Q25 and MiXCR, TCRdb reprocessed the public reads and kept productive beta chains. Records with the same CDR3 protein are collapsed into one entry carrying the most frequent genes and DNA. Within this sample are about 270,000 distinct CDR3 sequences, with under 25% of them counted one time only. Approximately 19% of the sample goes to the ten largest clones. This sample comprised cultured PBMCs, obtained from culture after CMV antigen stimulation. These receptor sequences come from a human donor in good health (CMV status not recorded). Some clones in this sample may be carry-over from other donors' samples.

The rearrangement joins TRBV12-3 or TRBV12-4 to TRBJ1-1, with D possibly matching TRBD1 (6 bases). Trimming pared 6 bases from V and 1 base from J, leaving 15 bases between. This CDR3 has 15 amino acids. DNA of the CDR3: TGTGCCAGCAGCTTGGGAGGGGGTTCGAACACTGAAGCTTTCTTT. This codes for CASSLGGGSNTEAFF.

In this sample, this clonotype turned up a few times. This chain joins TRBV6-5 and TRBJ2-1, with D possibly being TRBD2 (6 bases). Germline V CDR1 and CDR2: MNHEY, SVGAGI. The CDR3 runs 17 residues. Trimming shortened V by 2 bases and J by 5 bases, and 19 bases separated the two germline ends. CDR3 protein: CASSYPPGSGPNNEQFF. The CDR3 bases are TGTGCCAGCAGTTACCCTCCCGGGAGCGGGCCTAACAATGAGCAGTTCTTC.

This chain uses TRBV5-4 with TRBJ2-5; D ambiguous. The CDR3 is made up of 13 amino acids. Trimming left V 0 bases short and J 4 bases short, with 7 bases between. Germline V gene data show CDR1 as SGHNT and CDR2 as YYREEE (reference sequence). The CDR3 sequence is CASSLAIGETQYF. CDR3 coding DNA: TGTGCCAGCAGCTTGGCCATCGGAGAGACCCAGTACTTC.

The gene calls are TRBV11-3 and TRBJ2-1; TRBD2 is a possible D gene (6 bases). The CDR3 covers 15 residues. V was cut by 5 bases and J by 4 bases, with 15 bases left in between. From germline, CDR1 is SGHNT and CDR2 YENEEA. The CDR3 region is CASSGSSGPYNEQFF. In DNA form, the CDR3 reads TGTGCCAGCAGCGGGAGTAGCGGCCCTTACAATGAGCAGTTCTTC.

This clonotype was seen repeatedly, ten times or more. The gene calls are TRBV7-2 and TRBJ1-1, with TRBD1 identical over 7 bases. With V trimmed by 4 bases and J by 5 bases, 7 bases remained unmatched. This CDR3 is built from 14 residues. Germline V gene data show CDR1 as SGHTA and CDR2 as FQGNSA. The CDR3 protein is CASSSWQGGTEAFF. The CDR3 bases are TGTGCCAGCAGCTCTTGGCAGGGGGGAACTGAAGCTTTCTTT.

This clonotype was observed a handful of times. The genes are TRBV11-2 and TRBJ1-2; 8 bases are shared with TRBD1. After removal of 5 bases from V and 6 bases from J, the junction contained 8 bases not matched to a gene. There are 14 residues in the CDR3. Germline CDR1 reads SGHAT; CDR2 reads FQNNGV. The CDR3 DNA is TGTGCCAGCAGCGCTTACGGACAGGGCCATGGCTACACCTTC. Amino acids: CASSAYGQGHGYTF.

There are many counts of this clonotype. The CDR3 coding sequence is TGTGCCAGCAGCCTATGGATAGATGAGCAGTTCTTC. As protein: CASSLWIDEQFF. V is TRBV7-8 and J is TRBJ2-1; D ambiguous. There are 12 residues in the CDR3. Germline V gives CDR1 SGHVS, CDR2 FQNEAQ. V dropped 5 bases and J dropped 8 bases, with 10 bases sitting between them.

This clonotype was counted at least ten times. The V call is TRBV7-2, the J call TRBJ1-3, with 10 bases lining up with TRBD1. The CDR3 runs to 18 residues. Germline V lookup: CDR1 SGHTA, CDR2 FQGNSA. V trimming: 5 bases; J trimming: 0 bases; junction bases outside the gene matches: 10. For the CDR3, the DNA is TGTGCCAGCAGCCGAAGCTCCGGGACAGGGGCCTCTGGAAACACCATATATTTT. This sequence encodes CASSRSSGTGASGNTIYF.

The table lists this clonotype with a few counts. CDR3 sequence (DNA): TGTGCCAGCAGGGAGCACACTGAAGCTTTCTTT. Its protein is CASREHTEAFF. The rearrangement joins TRBV19 to TRBJ1-1; D is possibly TRBD1 (5 bases). V lost 9 bases to trimming and J lost 3 bases, with 8 bases between them. Germline loops: CDR1 LNHDA, CDR2 SQIVND (reference sequence). The CDR3 covers 11 residues.

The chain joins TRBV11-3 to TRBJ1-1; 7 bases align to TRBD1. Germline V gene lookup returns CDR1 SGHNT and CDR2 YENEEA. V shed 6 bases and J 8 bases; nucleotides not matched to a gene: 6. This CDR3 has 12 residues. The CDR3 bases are TGTGCCAGCAGACCAAGGACAGGAGAAGCTTTCTTT. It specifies CASRPRTGEAFF.

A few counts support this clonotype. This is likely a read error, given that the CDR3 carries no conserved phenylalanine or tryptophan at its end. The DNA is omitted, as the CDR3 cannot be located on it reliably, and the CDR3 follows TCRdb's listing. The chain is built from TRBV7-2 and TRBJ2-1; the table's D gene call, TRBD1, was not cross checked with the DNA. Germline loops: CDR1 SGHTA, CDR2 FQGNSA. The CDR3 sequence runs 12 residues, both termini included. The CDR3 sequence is CASSLAWGHKSG.

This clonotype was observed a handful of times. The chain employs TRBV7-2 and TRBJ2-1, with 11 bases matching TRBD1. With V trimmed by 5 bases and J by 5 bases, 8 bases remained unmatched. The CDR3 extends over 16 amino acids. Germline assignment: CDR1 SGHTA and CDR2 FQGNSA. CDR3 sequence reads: CASSIWTGGVDNEQFF. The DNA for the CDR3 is TGTGCCAGCAGCATCTGGACAGGGGGCGTCGACAATGAGCAGTTCTTC.

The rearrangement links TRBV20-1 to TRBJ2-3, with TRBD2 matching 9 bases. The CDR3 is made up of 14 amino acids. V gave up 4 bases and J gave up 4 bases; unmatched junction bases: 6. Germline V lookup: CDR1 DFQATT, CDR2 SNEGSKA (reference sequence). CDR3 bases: TGCAGTGCTACGCGGGAGGGCCCCCCAGATACGCAGTATTTT. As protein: CSATREGPPDTQYF.

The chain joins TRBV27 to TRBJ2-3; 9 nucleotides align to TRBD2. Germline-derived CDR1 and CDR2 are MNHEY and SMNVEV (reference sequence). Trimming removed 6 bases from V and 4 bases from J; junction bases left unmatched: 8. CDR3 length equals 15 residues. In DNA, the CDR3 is TGTGCCAGCAGGCCTAGCGGGGCCCACTCAGATACGCAGTATTTT. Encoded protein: CASRPSGAHSDTQYF.